The 21 T cell receptor beta chains reported below all come from one sample, sequenced in a study of blood T cell repertoires in COVID-19. Using immunoSEQ multiplex PCR, the repertoire was profiled, and TCRdb retains in-frame clones only, with some absent. Of 70,000 to 90,000 clones listed, about four fifths are singletons. The specimen was peripheral blood. The source is a human donor in a cohort sampled during active COVID-19.

The chain joins TRBV15 to TRBJ1-5; D is ambiguous. The CDR3 is made up of 15 amino acids. The V end lost 3 bases, the J end lost 0 bases, and 9 bases lay between the germline ends. The germline V gene encodes CDR1 LNHNV and CDR2 YYDKDF (reference sequence). CDR3 loop: CATSSGEHSNQPQHF. The CDR3, as DNA: TGTGCCACCAGCAGCGGGGAACATAGCAATCAGCCCCAGCATTTT.

The rearrangement links TRBV5-4 to TRBJ2-7; 9 positions match TRBD2. Trimming removed 2 bases from V and 4 bases from J; junction bases left unmatched: 1. The CDR3 has 13 residues. Germline values: CDR1 SGHNT, CDR2 YYREEE (reference sequence). The CDR3 DNA reads TGTGCCAGCAGCTTTGGACTAGCGTACGAGCAGTACTTC. Translation: CASSFGLAYEQYF.

The rearrangement joins TRBV11-2 to TRBJ1-1; 7 bases map to TRBD1. The CDR3 sequence is 14 residues long. CDR1 is SGHAT and CDR2 is FQNNGV in the germline V gene. Trimming took 6 bases from V and 6 from J; bases not matched to a gene: 10. The CDR3 bases are TGTGCCAGCAGGACCGTACAGGGGATGGCTGAAGCTTTCTTT. Encoded protein: CASRTVQGMAEAFF.

The V gene is TRBV7-9, the J gene TRBJ2-7, with 9 bases aligning to TRBD2. CDR1 SEHNR and CDR2 FQNEAQ come from the germline V gene (reference sequence). The CDR3 is 17 amino acids. Germline trimming cut 0 bases from V and 0 bases from J; bases unmatched to any gene: 6. This CDR3 is CASSLARAGGHSYEQYF. The CDR3 bases are TGTGCCAGCAGCTTAGCGCGGGCGGGAGGGCACTCCTACGAGCAGTACTTC.

Written as DNA, the CDR3 is TGTGCCAGCAGTCCGGACACCCAAGGTGGCTACACCTTC. Protein product: CASSPDTQGGYTF. This chain uses TRBV6-6 with TRBJ1-2; D might be TRBD1 (5 bases). Germline V gives CDR1 MNHNY, CDR2 SVGAGI (reference sequence). CDR3 length equals 13 residues. Trimming removed 5 bases at V and 7 bases at J, with 14 bases between.

V and J are TRBV5-1 and TRBJ2-3, with D perhaps matching TRBD2 (5 bases). The CDR3 is 14 residues long. Germline values: CDR1 SGHRS, CDR2 YFSETQ. Trimming left V 6 bases short and J 0 bases short, with 11 bases between. CDR3 in DNA: TGCGCCAGCATGAGGGTCGAGAGCACAGATACGCAGTATTTT. Amino acid sequence: CASMRVESTDTQYF.

Only one count was recorded for this clone. The chain is built from TRBV5-1 and TRBJ2-7, with 8 bases aligning to TRBD1. J was trimmed by 5 bases and V by 3 bases; bases with no gene match: 7. Germline assignment: CDR1 SGHRS and CDR2 YFSETQ. This CDR3 spans 14 amino acids. CDR3 DNA sequence: TGCGCCAGCAGCTACGGGACAGGTCTTAACGAGCAGTACTTC. This translates into CASSYGTGLNEQYF.

V gene TRBV6-6 combines with J gene TRBJ2-1; 10 bases match TRBD2. In germline, CDR1 is MNHNY, CDR2 SVGAGI (reference sequence). Trimming at V came to 5 bases and at J to 9 bases, leaving 19 bases not matched to a gene. CDR3 size: 18 residues. The CDR3 region has the DNA TGTGCCAGCAGTCGAGCGGGAGGGAACTTGAATTTACGCGGTGAGCAGTTCTTC. Its protein product is CASSRAGGNLNLRGEQFF.

The chain links TRBV6-5 to TRBJ2-7, with 9 positions matching TRBD2. V dropped 6 bases and J dropped 4; count of bases not matched to a gene: 7. CDR3 length: 14 residues. Per the germline V gene, CDR1 is MNHEY and CDR2 is SVGAGI. The CDR3 reads CASRASGNRYEQYF. CDR3 sequence (DNA): TGTGCCAGCAGGGCTAGCGGGAATCGGTACGAGCAGTACTTC.

The chain recombines TRBV5-4 with TRBJ2-1; 9 bases line up with TRBD2. J lost 9 bases, V lost 2 bases, and 6 bases had no gene match. CDR3 size: 14 residues. Germline values: CDR1 SGHNT, CDR2 YYREEE (reference sequence). CDR3 sequence reads: CASSLAGGSGEQFF. The CDR3 DNA is TGTGCCAGCAGCTTAGCGGGAGGTTCAGGTGAGCAGTTCTTC.

J is TRBJ1-2 and V is TRBV5-6; TRBD1 matches at 8 bases. Losses at the gene ends were 4 bases for V and 4 bases for J; bases not matched to a gene: 18. This CDR3 has 18 residues. The germline CDR1 and CDR2 sequences are SGHDT and YYEEEE. The CDR3 loop reads CASSLLSDSGGRGYGYTF. In DNA, the CDR3 is TGTGCCAGCAGCCTACTCTCGGATTCAGGGGGCCGTGGCTATGGCTACACCTTC.

This rearrangement joins TRBV5-6 to TRBJ2-5; TRBD2 is a possible D gene (6 bases). V was clipped by 2 bases and J by 2 bases, with 16 bases between them. The CDR3 has 16 amino acids. CDR1 is SGHDT, CDR2 YYEEEE, per germline. The CDR3 region has the DNA TGTGCCAGCAGCTTTCCGGTAGCGGAGAAACAAGAGACCCAGTACTTC. It is translated as CASSFPVAEKQETQYF.

J is TRBJ2-1 and V is TRBV5-1; 10 nucleotides align to TRBD2. CDR3 size: 15 residues. CDR1 and CDR2 (germline): SGHRS, YFSETQ. Losses at the gene ends were 6 bases for V and 7 bases for J; bases not matched to a gene: 10. The CDR3 DNA is TGCGCCAGCACCTCAGCGGGAGGGCCGGGAAATGAGCAGTTCTTC. The encoded protein is CASTSAGGPGNEQFF.

A few counts support this clone. The chain recombines TRBV2 with TRBJ1-5; weak D call: TRBD1 (5 bases). The CDR3 is 15 residues long. Trimming stripped 3 bases from V and 6 bases from J, with 15 bases between. Germline lookup yields CDR1 SNHLY and CDR2 FYNNEI. The CDR3 region is CASSDRQAQGQPQHF. As DNA, the CDR3 is TGTGCCAGCAGTGATCGGCAGGCGCAGGGTCAGCCCCAGCATTTT.

The chain has TRBV5-1 and TRBJ2-5, with 9 bases identical to TRBD2. Germline V lookup: CDR1 SGHRS, CDR2 YFSETQ. The CDR3 spans 15 residues. With V trimmed by 8 bases and J by 2 bases, 10 bases remained unmatched. Here the CDR3 DNA reads TGCGCCAGTACCAGCGGGAGGTTGGGGCAAGAGACCCAGTACTTC. Translated: CASTSGRLGQETQYF. The whole variable domain, remainder taken from reference TRBV5-1 and TRBJ2-5, is KAGVTQTPRYLIKTRGQQVTLSCSPISGHRSVSWYQQTPGQGLQFLFEYFSETQRNKGNFPGRFSGRQFSNSRSEMNVSTLELGDSALYLCASTSGRLGQETQYFGPGTRLLVL.

The rearrangement links TRBV5-4 to TRBJ2-2; D not resolved. CDR1 SGHNT and CDR2 YYREEE come from the germline V gene (reference sequence). CDR3 length: 15 amino acids. V was cut by 0 bases and J by 3 bases, with 9 bases left in between. CDR3 protein: CASSLAFSYTGELFF. The CDR3 DNA is TGTGCCAGCAGCTTGGCCTTTTCCTACACCGGGGAGCTGTTTTTT.

The gene calls are TRBV20-1 and TRBJ2-7; 8 nucleotides match TRBD2. The CDR3 extends over 14 amino acids. After removal of 6 bases from V and 6 bases from J, the junction contained 13 bases not matched to a gene. Germline CDR1 is DFQATT and CDR2 is SNEGSKA (reference sequence). The CDR3 loop reads CSASRGLAHSEQYF. The DNA of the CDR3 is TGCAGTGCCAGTCGTGGACTAGCTCATTCCGAGCAGTACTTC.

A word on this clone: The sample carries other DNA sequences with the same CDR3. The chain employs TRBV28 and TRBJ1-1; D is unresolved. The CDR3 is made up of 13 amino acids. Germline CDR1 and CDR2: MDHEN and SYDVKM. The ends were cut back, 3 bases at V and 0 bases at J, with 5 bases in the middle. The CDR3 sequence is CASSLELNTEAFF. The CDR3 DNA reads TGTGCCAGCAGTTTGGAGCTGAACACTGAAGCTTTCTTT. Full variable domain (remainder filled in from reference TRBV28 and TRBJ1-1): DVKVTQSSRYLVKRTGEKVFLECVQDMDHENMFWYRQDPGLGLRLIYFSYDVKMKEKGDIPEGYSVSREKKERFSLILESASTNQTSMYLCASSLELNTEAFFGQGTRLTVV.

V usage is TRBV5-4 and J usage is TRBJ2-7; the D gene is possibly TRBD2 (6 bases). Germline V gene data show CDR1 as SGHNT and CDR2 as YYREEE (reference sequence). This CDR3 is built from 14 residues. V was trimmed by 5 bases and J by 2 bases, leaving 14 bases between them. In DNA, the CDR3 is TGTGCCAGCAGTTCTGATGGGGGGACCTACGAGCAGTACTTC. Its protein is CASSSDGGTYEQYF.

The chain couples TRBV19 to TRBJ2-7, with 9 bases matching TRBD2. Germline CDR1 reads LNHDA; CDR2 reads SQIVND (reference sequence). J gave up 2 bases and V 5 bases, and 7 bases lay outside the gene matches. This CDR3 contains 15 residues. The CDR3 region has the DNA TGTGCCAGTAGTCGGGCGTCTAGCGGGGCCTACGAGCAGTACTTC. This sequence encodes CASSRASSGAYEQYF.

The chain has TRBV2 and TRBJ2-2; possibly TRBD2 for D (5 bases). The CDR3 is 13 residues long. CDR1 and CDR2 from the germline V gene are SNHLY and FYNNEI. Trimming removed 6 bases from V and 6 bases from J, with 11 bases in between. The CDR3: CASSATSAGELFF. In nucleotides, the CDR3 is TGTGCCAGCAGCGCTACTAGTGCCGGGGAGCTGTTTTTT.